These 21 T cell receptor beta chains originate from one sample sequenced in a study of blood T cell repertoires in COVID-19 (dated by TCRdb to about 2020). The library was produced with the immunoSEQ multiplex PCR assay. TCRdb provides this immuneACCESS table in a form limited to in-frame rearrangements. Some clones are lacking; in checked studies, under half of them reflect an unresolved V gene, and why the rest are absent is not known. The sample records about 200,000 clones, about 78% of which are singletons. The ten largest clones capture approximately 6% of the sample. The sequencing sample was made of peripheral blood. The receptors derive from a woman in her sixties or seventies with acute or convalescent COVID-19.

The DNA of the CDR3 is TGTGCCAGCAGTTTTGGCCTCAATCAGCCCCAGCATTTT. Its translation: CASSFGLNQPQHF. The rearrangement joins TRBV12-3 or TRBV12-4 to TRBJ1-5; D is uncertain. The germline V and J ends were trimmed by 3 bases and 3 bases, with 6 bases remaining between them. The CDR3 has 13 residues.

The gene calls are TRBV7-6 and TRBJ2-1; 7 bases are a match to TRBD2. The CDR3 covers 17 residues. Germline V lookup: CDR1 SGHVS, CDR2 FNYEAQ. V shed 5 bases and J 3 bases; nucleotides not matched to a gene: 13. The CDR3 loop reads CASSPSSSGNIYNEQFF. The DNA for the CDR3 is TGTGCCAGCAGCCCAAGCTCTAGCGGTAATATCTACAATGAGCAGTTCTTC.

The chain has TRBV27 and TRBJ2-2; D unresolved. Germline-derived CDR1 and CDR2 are MNHEY and SMNVEV (reference sequence). This CDR3 region has 16 residues. V dropped 7 bases and J dropped 3 bases, with 18 bases sitting between them. CDR3 in DNA: TGTGCCAGCACCTATATTGCCCCCGAAGACACCGGGGAGCTGTTTTTT. Protein product: CASTYIAPEDTGELFF.

The V and J genes are TRBV7-8 and TRBJ2-7; D is possibly TRBD2 (6 bases). Germline V gene sequence: CDR1 SGHVS, CDR2 FQNEAQ. The CDR3 sequence is 14 residues long. Trimming removed 5 bases at V and 6 bases at J, with 17 bases between. The CDR3 nucleotides read TGTGCCAGCAGCCCCCGGGACTGGACTCCCGAGCAGTACTTC. Protein sequence: CASSPRDWTPEQYF.

The rearrangement joins TRBV5-1 to TRBJ2-1, with 7 positions matching TRBD2. Germline assignment: CDR1 SGHRS and CDR2 YFSETQ. Losses at the gene ends were 6 bases for V and 6 bases for J; bases not matched to a gene: 9. This CDR3 region has 14 residues. This chain's CDR3 is CASKRDWDGNEQFF. In DNA form, the CDR3 reads TGCGCCAGCAAGCGGGACTGGGACGGCAATGAGCAGTTCTTC.

The chain recombines TRBV7-9 with TRBJ2-1; D is perhaps TRBD2 (6 bases). This CDR3 spans 14 amino acids. Trimming cost V 10 bases and J 4 bases, with 17 bases left between them. CDR1 is SEHNR, CDR2 FQNEAQ, per germline (reference sequence). This chain's CDR3 is CATTYSGLYNEQFF. The CDR3 bases are TGTGCCACCACGTATAGCGGACTATACAATGAGCAGTTCTTC.

This clone was counted a few times. This chain connects TRBV7-6 to TRBJ1-2; D may be TRBD1 (5 bases). V was trimmed by 4 bases and J by 1 base, leaving 19 bases between them. This CDR3 comprises 17 residues. Germline loops: CDR1 SGHVS, CDR2 FNYEAQ. CDR3 DNA: TGTGCCAGCAGCTCCGCTTGGGAGGGACGGAATAACTATGGCTACACCTTC. It is translated as CASSSAWEGRNNYGYTF.

In this sample, this clone is medium-sized. The J gene is TRBJ2-7, the V gene TRBV4-2, with D possibly matching TRBD2 (5 bases). This CDR3 is built from 16 residues. V dropped 0 bases and J dropped 7 bases, with 19 bases sitting between them. CDR1 LGHNA and CDR2 YNFKEQ come from the germline V gene. CDR3 amino acids: CASSQDLRASRREQYF. The CDR3 region has the DNA TGTGCCAGCAGCCAAGATCTTAGGGCTAGCAGACGGGAGCAGTACTTC.

This clone came up once. The rearrangement joins TRBV4-1 to TRBJ2-1, with unresolved D. From germline, CDR1 is MGHRA and CDR2 YSYEKL. V was clipped by 0 bases and J by 7 bases, with 7 bases between them. There are 13 residues in the CDR3. The CDR3: CASSQDPRNEQFF. As DNA, the CDR3 is TGCGCCAGCAGCCAAGACCCGAGGAATGAGCAGTTCTTC.

The chain couples TRBV19 to TRBJ2-2, with TRBD2 matching over 11 bases. The CDR3 consists of 17 residues. V dropped 10 bases and J dropped 1; count of bases not matched to a gene: 11. Germline V gene data show CDR1 as LNHDA and CDR2 as SQIVND (reference sequence). The CDR3 reads CATGSTSGEKNTGELFF. CDR3 DNA sequence: TGTGCCACCGGCTCGACTAGCGGGGAAAAGAACACCGGGGAGCTGTTTTTT.

The chain recombines TRBV18 with TRBJ2-1; D possibly corresponds to TRBD1 (7 bases). V was pared by 2 bases and J by 6 bases, with 20 bases between. The germline gives CDR1 KGHSH, CDR2 LQKENI. This CDR3 has 17 amino acids. For the CDR3, the DNA is TGTGCCAGCTCACCAATGGCGGGACAGAGGGCGATCAATGAGCAGTTCTTC. It codes for CASSPMAGQRAINEQFF.

This chain links TRBV6-5 with TRBJ1-5; TRBD1 matches 7 bases. Trimming cost V 5 bases and J 5 bases; bases outside gene matches: 3. Germline loops: CDR1 MNHEY, CDR2 SVGAGI. The CDR3 is made up of 13 amino acids. CDR3 sequence: CASSRGQYQPQHF. The DNA of the CDR3 is TGTGCCAGCAGTAGGGGACAGTATCAGCCCCAGCATTTT.

This chain uses TRBV7-8 with TRBJ1-5, with D possibly being TRBD1 (6 bases). This CDR3 contains 13 residues. In germline, CDR1 is SGHVS, CDR2 FQNEAQ. V lost 5 bases to trimming and J lost 7 bases, with 12 bases between them. The CDR3 DNA sequence: TGTGCCAGCAGCGTTTACAGGGACCAGCCCCAGCATTTT. Its translation: CASSVYRDQPQHF. The full variable domain, in which reference TRBV7-8 and TRBJ1-5 provide the parts outside the CDR3, is GAGVSQSPRYKVAKRGQDVALRCDPISGHVSLFWYQQALGQGPEFLTYFQNEAQLDKSGLPSDRFFAERPEGSVSTLKIQRTQQEDSAVYLCASSVYRDQPQHFGDGTRLSIL.

The chain uses TRBV5-1 and TRBJ1-1; D perhaps matches TRBD1 (5 bases). Germline V gene data show CDR1 as SGHRS and CDR2 as YFSETQ. The CDR3 runs to 14 residues. V lost 5 bases, J lost 4 bases, and 15 bases lay in between. The CDR3 protein is CASRDTPSTTEAFF. CDR3 DNA sequence: TGCGCCAGCAGGGACACACCGAGCACCACTGAAGCTTTCTTT.

CDR3 sequence: CASSYSMAGTYNEQFF. CDR3 sequence (DNA): TGTGCCAGCAGTTACTCGATGGCGGGCACGTACAATGAGCAGTTCTTC. The rearrangement joins TRBV6-5 to TRBJ2-1; D possibly corresponds to TRBD2 (5 bases). Deletions cut 0 bases from V and 4 bases from J, with 13 bases between. The CDR3 spans 16 residues. Germline CDR1 reads MNHEY; CDR2 reads SVGAGI.

The chain employs TRBV19 and TRBJ1-1; TRBD1 is a possible D gene (6 bases). Germline V CDR1 and CDR2: LNHDA, SQIVND (reference sequence). V lost 8 bases and J lost 6, with 10 bases in between. The length of the CDR3 is 11 residues. For the CDR3, the DNA is TGTGCCAGTGCGGGGGCGGCTGAAGCTTTCTTT. Encoded protein: CASAGAAEAFF.

This chain connects TRBV5-1 to TRBJ1-5; 7 nucleotides line up with TRBD1. Per the germline V gene, CDR1 is SGHRS and CDR2 is YFSETQ. This CDR3 comprises 16 residues. J gave up 2 bases and V 4 bases, and 9 bases lay outside the gene matches. DNA for the CDR3: TGCGCCAGCAGCAACCGACAGGGTGGAGGCAATCAGCCCCAGCATTTT. As protein: CASSNRQGGGNQPQHF.

CDR3 coding DNA: TGTGCCAGTAGTTATGGGACCCTCGGGGGCAATGAGCAGTTCTTC. It translates to CASSYGTLGGNEQFF. The chain combines TRBV19 with TRBJ2-1; D may be TRBD2 (6 bases). V was clipped by 5 bases and J by 6 bases, with 17 bases between them. Germline assignment: CDR1 LNHDA and CDR2 SQIVND (reference sequence). This CDR3 has 15 amino acids.

The CDR3 reads CASRAGTGSGNTIYF. CDR3 DNA: TGTGCCAGCAGAGCCGGGACAGGGTCAGGAAACACCATATATTTT. This chain uses TRBV5-4 with TRBJ1-3; 9 bases are a match to TRBD1. Germline V gene lookup returns CDR1 SGHNT and CDR2 YYREEE (reference sequence). Trimming at V came to 5 bases and at J to 4 bases, leaving 7 bases not matched to a gene. CDR3 length: 15 amino acids. The whole variable domain, remainder taken from reference TRBV5-4 and TRBJ1-3, is ETGVTQSPTHLIKTRGQQVTLRCSSQSGHNTVSWYQQALGQGPQFIFQYYREEENGRGNFPPRFSGLQFPNYSSELNVNALELDDSALYLCASRAGTGSGNTIYFGEGSWLTVV.

The V call is TRBV5-1, the J call TRBJ2-2, with TRBD1 identical over 9 bases. The CDR3 covers 16 residues. V trimming: 2 bases; J trimming: 2 bases; junction bases outside the gene matches: 4. The germline CDR1 and CDR2 sequences are SGHRS and YFSETQ. CDR3 in amino acids: CASSFSGQGNTGELFF. DNA of the CDR3: TGCGCCAGCAGCTTTTCGGGACAGGGAAACACCGGGGAGCTGTTTTTT.

This rearrangement joins TRBV29-1 to TRBJ2-7; 11 bases line up with TRBD2. From germline, CDR1 is SQVTM and CDR2 ANQGSEA. V trimming: 6 bases; J trimming: 4 bases; junction bases outside the gene matches: 11. CDR3 length: 15 amino acids. The CDR3 bases are TGCAGCGTCCGCCGAACTAGCGGGAGATCGTACGAGCAGTACTTC. Its translation is CSVRRTSGRSYEQYF.